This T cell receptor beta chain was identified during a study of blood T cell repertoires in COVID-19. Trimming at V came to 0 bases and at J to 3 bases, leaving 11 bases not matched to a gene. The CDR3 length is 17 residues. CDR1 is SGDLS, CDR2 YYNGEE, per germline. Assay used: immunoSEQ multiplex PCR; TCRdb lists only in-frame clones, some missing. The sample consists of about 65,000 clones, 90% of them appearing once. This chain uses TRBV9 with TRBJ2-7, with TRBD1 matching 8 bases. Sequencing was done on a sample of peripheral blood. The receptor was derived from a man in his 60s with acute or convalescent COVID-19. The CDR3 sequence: CASSVDTGQGPLYEQYF. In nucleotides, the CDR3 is TGTGCCAGCAGCGTAGATACTGGACAGGGTCCCCTCTACGAGCAGTACTTC.